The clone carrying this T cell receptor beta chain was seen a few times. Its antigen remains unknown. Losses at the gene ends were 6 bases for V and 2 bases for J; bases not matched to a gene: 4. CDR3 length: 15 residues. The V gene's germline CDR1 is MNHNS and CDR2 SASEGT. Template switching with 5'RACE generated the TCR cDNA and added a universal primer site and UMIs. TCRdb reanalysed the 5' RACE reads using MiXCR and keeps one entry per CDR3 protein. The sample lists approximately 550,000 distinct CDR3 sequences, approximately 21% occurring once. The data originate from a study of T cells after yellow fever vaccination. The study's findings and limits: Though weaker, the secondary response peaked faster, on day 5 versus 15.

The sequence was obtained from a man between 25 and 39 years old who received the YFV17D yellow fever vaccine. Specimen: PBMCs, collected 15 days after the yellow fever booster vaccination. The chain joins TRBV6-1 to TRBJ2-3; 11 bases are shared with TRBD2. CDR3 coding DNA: TGTGCCAGCAGGCAGGGACTAGCGGTCACAGATACGCAGTATTTT. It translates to CASRQGLAVTDTQYF.